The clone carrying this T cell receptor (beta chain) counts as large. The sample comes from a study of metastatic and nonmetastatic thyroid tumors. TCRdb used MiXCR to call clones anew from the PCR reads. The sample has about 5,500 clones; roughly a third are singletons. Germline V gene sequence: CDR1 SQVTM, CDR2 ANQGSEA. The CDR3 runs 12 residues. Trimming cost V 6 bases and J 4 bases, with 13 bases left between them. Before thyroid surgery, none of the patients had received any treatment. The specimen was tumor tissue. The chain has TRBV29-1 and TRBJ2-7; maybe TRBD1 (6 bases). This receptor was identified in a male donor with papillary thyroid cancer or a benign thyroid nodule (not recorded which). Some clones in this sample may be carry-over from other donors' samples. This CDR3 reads CSVGVRGYEQYF. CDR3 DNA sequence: TGCAGCGTCGGGGTGAGGGGGTACGAGCAGTACTTC.